The clone carrying this TCR beta chain came up a few times. This entry is derived from a study of blood T cell repertoires in COVID-19. Study at large: Samples came from the United States, Italy and Spain, spanning acute and convalescent COVID-19. Nucleic acid was either cDNA or gDNA, and it came from T cells, B-cell-depleted T cells, or PBMCs.

CDR1 is SGHAT and CDR2 is FQDESV in the germline V gene (reference sequence). The CDR3 extends over 15 amino acids. Trimming took off 1 base at V and 1 base at J, with 10 bases between the two ends. As handled by the study authors: Estimates of nucleated cell counts were drawn from the amplification of reference gene primers. Clones were read by immunoSEQ multiplex PCR, and TCRdb kept only the in-frame ones, dropping some. The V and J calls and clone size come from that table; D and trimming were worked out from the DNA. The sample consists of approximately 98,000 clones, around four fifths of them appearing once.

The sequenced sample was peripheral blood. This clonotype was sampled from a woman aged 70-85 years with acute or convalescent COVID-19. The chain combines TRBV11-1 with TRBJ1-2; D is ambiguous. CDR3 in amino acids: CASSLGGSGNYGYTF. Written as DNA, the CDR3 is TGTGCCAGCAGCTTAGGAGGGTCGGGTAACTATGGCTACACCTTC.